These T cell receptor beta chains were read from a single sample in a study of blood T cell repertoires in COVID-19. Some clones are missing from TCRdb's copy, which holds only in-frame ones; the method was immunoSEQ multiplex PCR. The sample lists fewer than 45,000 clones, roughly 90% seen once, with approximately 26% in the top ten. Sequences were obtained from peripheral blood. These receptors were obtained from a man aged 55-75 years with active or convalescent COVID-19. Both conserved end residues are part of each CDR3. Fields, in order: clone size, D gene, V gene, J gene, CDR3 DNA, CDR3 protein. The D gene is left open where the match is weak. Some rows mark clone size as missing; the rest say once, few, many or name a class of expanded clone.

NA	NA	TRBV4-1	TRBJ1-1	TGCGCCAGCAGCCCAGCGGGGACCGGTCGGTCGGACACTGAAGCTTTCTTT	CASSPAGTGRSDTEAFF
NA	NA	TRBV6-6	TRBJ1-4	TGTGCCAGCAGTACGGCAACAGGAACCTACGAAAAACTGTTTTTT	CASSTATGTYEKLFF
NA	TRBD2	TRBV10-3	TRBJ2-3	TGTGCCATCAAGGGCGGGGGGACTAGCACAGATACGCAGTATTTT	CAIKGGGTSTDTQYF
NA	TRBD1	TRBV3-1/TRBV3-2	TRBJ2-1	TGTGCCAGCAGCGCCCGGACAGGGGGGCTCTACAATGAGCAGTTCTTC	CASSARTGGLYNEQFF
NA	NA	TRBV5-4	TRBJ1-1	TGTGCCAGCACCCCTGGACAGACGAACACTGAAGCTTTCTTT	CASTPGQTNTEAFF
NA	NA	TRBV7-6	TRBJ2-7	TGTGCCAGCAGCTTGGGCCCGCTTGCCGAGCAGTACTTC	CASSLGPLAEQYF
NA	NA	TRBV9	TRBJ2-1	TGTGCCAGCAGCGACCGATACAACAATGAGCAGTTCTTC	CASSDRYNNEQFF
NA	NA	TRBV16	TRBJ2-1	TGTGCCAGCAGCCTCTCGGGACAAGTCTACAATGAGCAGTTCTTC	CASSLSGQVYNEQFF
NA	TRBD1	TRBV19	TRBJ2-6	TGTGCCAGTAGACCGGGACAGGGTATCTCTGGGGCCAACGTCCTGACTTTC	CASRPGQGISGANVLTF
once	NA	TRBV28	TRBJ2-2	TGTGCCAGCAGTTTAGGGGGAGGGGGAAGCACCGGGGAGCTGTTTTTT	CASSLGGGGSTGELFF
NA	NA	TRBV6-5	TRBJ2-7	TGTGCCAGCAGCCAGAGCGGGCTCTACGAGCAGTACTTC	CASSQSGLYEQYF
NA	NA	TRBV4-1	TRBJ1-2	TGCGCCAGCAGCCAAGACCCCCCAGGTTTTAGCTATGGCTACACCTTC	CASSQDPPGFSYGYTF
NA	NA	TRBV11-2	TRBJ1-2	TGTGCCAGCAGGGCTGCGGCCGGGGGGTCTAACCATGGCTACACCTTC	CASRAAAGGSNHGYTF
once	TRBD1	TRBV5-1	TRBJ2-1	TGCGCCAGCAGCTTTCGACAGGGGGCTATTAATGAGCAGTTCTTC	CASSFRQGAINEQFF
once	TRBD1	TRBV7-9	TRBJ2-3	TGTGCCAGCAGCCCGCCGGGACAGATCACAGATACGCAGTATTTT	CASSPPGQITDTQYF
NA	NA	TRBV5-1	TRBJ2-5	TGCGCCAGCAGCGTAGAACAAGAGACCCAGTACTTC	CASSVEQETQYF
NA	TRBD2	TRBV3-1/TRBV3-2	TRBJ2-1	TGTGCCAGCAGCCAAGGGACTAGCGGGAGGAATGAGCAGTTCTTC	CASSQGTSGRNEQFF
NA	NA	TRBV29-1	TRBJ2-3	TGCAGCGTTGATCCAGTTATGACAGATACGCAGTATTTT	CSVDPVMTDTQYF
NA	TRBD1	TRBV5-4	TRBJ2-7	TGTGCCAGCAGCCACCGGGACAGGGGGTTTAACGAGCAGTACTTC	CASSHRDRGFNEQYF
NA	NA	TRBV7-2	TRBJ1-2	TGTGCCAGCAGCTCCTCCCCCCAGGCAAACTATGGCTACACCTTC	CASSSSPQANYGYTF
NA	TRBD2	TRBV24-1	TRBJ2-5	TGTGCCACCAGTGATTTTCGGGACGGGAGGGGAGAGACCCAGTACTTC	CATSDFRDGRGETQYF
NA	TRBD2	TRBV7-6	TRBJ2-1	TGTGCCAGCAGCTTTGTTAGCGGGAGTTTCGATGAGCAGTTCTTC	CASSFVSGSFDEQFF
NA	TRBD1	TRBV28	TRBJ2-7	TGTGCCAGCACCGCCGCGGGACAGGGGCCTTCCTACGAGCAGTACTTC	CASTAAGQGPSYEQYF
once	NA	TRBV7-9	TRBJ1-2	TGTGCCAGCAGCTTAGCGGGAGGGAACTCTGGCTACACCTTC	CASSLAGGNSGYTF
NA	TRBD1	TRBV5-1	TRBJ1-4	TGCGCCAGCAGCTTAGCAGGGGGCGAGGGACTGTTTTTT	CASSLAGGEGLFF
NA	NA	TRBV30	TRBJ1-1	TGTGCCTGGAAAGACACGAACACTGAAGCTTTCTTT	CAWKDTNTEAFF
NA	NA	TRBV9	TRBJ2-6	TGTGCCAGCAGTGCAGCTGGGGCCAACGTCCTGACTTTC	CASSAAGANVLTF
NA	NA	TRBV18	TRBJ2-5	TGTGCCAGCTCACCGCCTACAGGGACAGAGACCCAGTACTTC	CASSPPTGTETQYF
NA	TRBD1	TRBV2	TRBJ2-3	TGTGCCAGCGGGCTGGACAGGGGAGTGGGAGATACGCAGTATTTT	CASGLDRGVGDTQYF
NA	NA	TRBV14	TRBJ1-2	TGTGCCAGCAGCCCGCATCAGGGGAACTATGGCTACACCTTC	CASSPHQGNYGYTF
NA	TRBD2	TRBV10-1	TRBJ2-3	TGCGCCAGCAGTGAGGGGCCGGGGGGTACGCAGTATTTT	CASSEGPGGTQYF
NA	TRBD2	TRBV5-1	TRBJ2-2	TGCGCCAGCAGCTCACTAGCGGCCACGAACACCGGGGAGCTGTTTTTT	CASSSLAATNTGELFF
NA	TRBD1	TRBV19	TRBJ2-5	TGTGCCAGTAGTAGACCGGACAGGGGGCAAGAGACCCAGTACTTC	CASSRPDRGQETQYF
NA	TRBD1	TRBV29-1	TRBJ2-5	TGCAGCGTTGAGGCCCCGGGACAGGGGGGGGCACAAGAGACCCAGTACTTC	CSVEAPGQGGAQETQYF
NA	TRBD2	TRBV6-5	TRBJ2-7	TGTGCCAGCAGTTACCTAGCGGGGGGTTACGAGCAGTACTTC	CASSYLAGGYEQYF
NA	NA	TRBV7-2	TRBJ2-1	TGTGCCAGCAGCTTAGCGAGTCTATCCGGGAGAAGGTACAATGAGCAGTTCTTC	CASSLASLSGRRYNEQFF
NA	NA	TRBV2	TRBJ1-1	TGTGCCAGCAGTGAGACAGGAGCTCCTGGGGCTTTCTTT	CASSETGAPGAFF
NA	NA	TRBV10-3	TRBJ2-7	TGTGCCATCAGCGAGACAGGCGGTTATGGCGAGCAGTACTTC	CAISETGGYGEQYF
NA	NA	TRBV29-1	TRBJ1-1	TGCAGCGTTGCCGGACGACAGGCGATGAACACTGAAGCTTTCTTT	CSVAGRQAMNTEAFF
NA	NA	TRBV6-1	TRBJ2-5	TGTGCCAGCAGTGAAGGGTGGGGGGAGGCCGTCGACAAAGAGACCCAGTACTTC	CASSEGWGEAVDKETQYF
NA	NA	TRBV7-2	TRBJ2-7	TGTGCCAGCAGCCCTGACAGGACTTACGAGCAGTACTTC	CASSPDRTYEQYF
NA	TRBD1	TRBV10-3	TRBJ2-1	TGTGCCATCCAAAAAACAGGGGCAATTGGTAATGAGCAGTTCTTC	CAIQKTGAIGNEQFF
NA	NA	TRBV18	TRBJ2-7	TGTGCCAGCTCACCTTCGAGTAGCTCCTACGAGCAGTACTTC	CASSPSSSSYEQYF
NA	NA	TRBV5-1	TRBJ2-2	TGCGCCAGCAGCGCGGGACTTTTCACCGGGGAGCTGTTTTTT	CASSAGLFTGELFF
NA	TRBD2	TRBV28	TRBJ2-3	TGTGCCAGCAGTTTTTCGCTAGCGGGAGATTGGCGGATCACAGATACGCAGTATTTT	CASSFSLAGDWRITDTQYF
NA	TRBD1	TRBV5-1	TRBJ1-5	TGCGCCAGCAGCGAAACAGGGGTCCAGCCCCAGCATTTT	CASSETGVQPQHF
NA	TRBD2	TRBV12-5	TRBJ2-3	TGTGCTAGTGGTCCGGGACTAGCGGCGAGCACAGATACGCAGTATTTT	CASGPGLAASTDTQYF
NA	TRBD2	TRBV7-7	TRBJ2-5	TGTGCTAGCAGCCCAAATAGACTAGCGGGAGTTGGGACCCAGTACTTC	CASSPNRLAGVGTQYF
NA	TRBD2	TRBV19	TRBJ2-3	TGTGCCAGTAGAAACCCTAGCGGGCCTAGCACAGATACGCAGTATTTT	CASRNPSGPSTDTQYF
NA	NA	TRBV3-1/TRBV3-2	TRBJ1-2	TGTGCCAGCAGCGAACAACAGGGTAGAGGAGGCTACACCTTC	CASSEQQGRGGYTF
NA	NA	TRBV5-4	TRBJ2-7	TGTGCCAGCAGCCGGCGGGACCCTACCTACGAGCAGTACTTC	CASSRRDPTYEQYF
NA	NA	TRBV25-1	TRBJ2-5	TGTGCCAGCAGCGTTTCCGGGAGCGAGACCCAGTACTTC	CASSVSGSETQYF
NA	TRBD2	TRBV28	TRBJ2-1	TGTGCCAGCAGTTTATTTTGGTACCCGCGGGAGGGCCGGTCCTACAATGAGCAGTTCTTC	CASSLFWYPREGRSYNEQFF
NA	NA	TRBV2	TRBJ2-1	TGTGCCAGCCGAAGACGGAGCTCCTACAATGAGCAGTTCTTC	CASRRRSSYNEQFF
NA	NA	TRBV7-8	TRBJ2-3	TGTGCCAGCAGCCTAGCGTCAGATACTAAGTATTTT	CASSLASDTKYF
NA	TRBD1	TRBV6-1	TRBJ1-6	TGTGCCAGCAGTGCTACGCCCACAGGGGCGTTATTTTCACCCCTCCACTTT	CASSATPTGALFSPLHF
NA	NA	TRBV15	TRBJ1-1	TGTGCCACCAGCAGAGGAGGCCTCGGGAAGAACACTGAAGCTTTCTTT	CATSRGGLGKNTEAFF
NA	NA	TRBV7-8	TRBJ1-5	TGTGCCAGCAGCCCAACGGGATATGATCAGCCCCAGCATTTT	CASSPTGYDQPQHF